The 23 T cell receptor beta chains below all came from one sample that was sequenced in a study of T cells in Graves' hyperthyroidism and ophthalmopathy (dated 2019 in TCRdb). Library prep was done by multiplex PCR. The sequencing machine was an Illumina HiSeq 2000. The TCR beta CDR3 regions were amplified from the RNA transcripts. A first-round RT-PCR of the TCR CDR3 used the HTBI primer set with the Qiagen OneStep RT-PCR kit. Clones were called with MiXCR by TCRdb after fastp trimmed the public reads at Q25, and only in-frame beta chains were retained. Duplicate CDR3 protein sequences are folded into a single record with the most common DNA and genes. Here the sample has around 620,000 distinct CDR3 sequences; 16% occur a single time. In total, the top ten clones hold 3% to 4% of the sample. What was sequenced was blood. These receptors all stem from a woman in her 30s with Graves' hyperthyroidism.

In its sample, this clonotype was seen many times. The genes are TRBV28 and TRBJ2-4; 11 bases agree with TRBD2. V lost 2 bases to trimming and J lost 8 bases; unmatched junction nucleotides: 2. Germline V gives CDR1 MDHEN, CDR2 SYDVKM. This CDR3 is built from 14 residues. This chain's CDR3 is CASSLLAGGDIQYF. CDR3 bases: TGTGCCAGCAGTTTACTAGCGGGAGGAGACATTCAGTACTTC.

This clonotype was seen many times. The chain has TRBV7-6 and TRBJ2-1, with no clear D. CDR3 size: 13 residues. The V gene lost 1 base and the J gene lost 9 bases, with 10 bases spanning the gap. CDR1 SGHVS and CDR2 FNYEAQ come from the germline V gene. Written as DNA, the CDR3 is TGTGCCAGCAGCTTAGACGGAGCTGGTGAGCAGTTCTTC. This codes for CASSLDGAGEQFF.

The CDR3 region has the DNA TGTGCCACCAGTGATAGGGACCTTGGTGCGGATACGCAGTATTTT. It specifies CATSDRDLGADTQYF. The J gene is TRBJ2-3, the V gene TRBV24-1, with D possibly being TRBD1 or TRBD2 (5 bases each). CDR1 and CDR2 from the germline V gene are KGHDR and SFDVKD. The CDR3 has 15 residues. V was cut by 3 bases and J by 6 bases, with 15 bases left in between.

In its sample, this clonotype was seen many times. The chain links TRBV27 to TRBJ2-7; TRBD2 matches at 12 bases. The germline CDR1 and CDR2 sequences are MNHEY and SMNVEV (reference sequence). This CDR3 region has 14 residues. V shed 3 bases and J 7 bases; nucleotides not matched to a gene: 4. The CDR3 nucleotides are TGTGCCAGCAGTTTGGGACTAGCGGGCTGGGAGCAGTACTTC. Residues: CASSLGLAGWEQYF.

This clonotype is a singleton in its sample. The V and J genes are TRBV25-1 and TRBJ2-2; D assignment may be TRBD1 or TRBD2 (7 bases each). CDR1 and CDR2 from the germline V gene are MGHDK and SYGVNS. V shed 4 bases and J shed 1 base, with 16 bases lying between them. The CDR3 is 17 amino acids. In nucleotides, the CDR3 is TGTGCCAGCAGTGCCTGGGGGGGACAGAGGAACACCGGGGAGCTGTTTTTT. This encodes CASSAWGGQRNTGELFF.

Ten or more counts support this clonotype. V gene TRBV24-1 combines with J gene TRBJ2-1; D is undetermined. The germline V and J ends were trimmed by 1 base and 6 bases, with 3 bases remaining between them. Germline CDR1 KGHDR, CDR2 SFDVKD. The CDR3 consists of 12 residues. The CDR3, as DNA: TGTGCCACCAGTGATTTCCTCAATGAGCAGTTCTTC. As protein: CATSDFLNEQFF.

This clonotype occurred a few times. The CDR3 DNA sequence: TGCAGTGCTAGAGATGGGGTCACAGGGACTGGGGAGCTGTTTTTT. Translated: CSARDGVTGTGELFF. This chain joins TRBV20-1 and TRBJ2-2; D tentatively reads TRBD1 or TRBD2 (6 bases each). This CDR3 region has 15 residues. CDR1 DFQATT and CDR2 SNEGSKA come from the germline V gene (reference sequence). Trimming took off 0 bases at V and 8 bases at J, with 16 bases between the two ends.

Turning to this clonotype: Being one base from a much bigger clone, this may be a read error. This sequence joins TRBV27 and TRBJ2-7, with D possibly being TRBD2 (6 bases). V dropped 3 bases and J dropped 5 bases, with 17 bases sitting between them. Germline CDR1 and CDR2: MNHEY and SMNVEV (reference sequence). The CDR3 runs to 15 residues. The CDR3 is CASSFGGYSGDEQYF. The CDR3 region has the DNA TGTGCCAGCAGTTTTGGGGGGTATTCCGGGGACGAGCAGTACTTC.

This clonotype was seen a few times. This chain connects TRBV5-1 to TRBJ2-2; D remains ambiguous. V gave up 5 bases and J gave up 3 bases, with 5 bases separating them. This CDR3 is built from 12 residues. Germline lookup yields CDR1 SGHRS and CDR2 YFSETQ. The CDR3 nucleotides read TGCGCCAGCAGAATGTACACCGGGGAGCTGTTTTTT. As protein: CASRMYTGELFF.

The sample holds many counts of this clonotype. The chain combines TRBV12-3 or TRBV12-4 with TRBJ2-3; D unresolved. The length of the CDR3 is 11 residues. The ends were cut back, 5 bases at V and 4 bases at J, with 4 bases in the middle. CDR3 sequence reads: CASSSSDTQYF. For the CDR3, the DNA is TGTGCCAGCAGTAGCTCAGATACGCAGTATTTT.

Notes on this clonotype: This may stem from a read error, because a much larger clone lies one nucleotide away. In DNA form, the CDR3 reads TGCAGCGCGCCCCTAGCGGGCGACACAGATACGCAGTATTTT. It translates to CSAPLAGDTDTQYF. The chain joins TRBV29-1 to TRBJ2-3; 8 nucleotides agree with TRBD2. Germline CDR1 SQVTM, CDR2 ANQGSEA. The CDR3 is 14 residues long. V gave up 7 bases and J gave up 2 bases; unmatched junction bases: 8.

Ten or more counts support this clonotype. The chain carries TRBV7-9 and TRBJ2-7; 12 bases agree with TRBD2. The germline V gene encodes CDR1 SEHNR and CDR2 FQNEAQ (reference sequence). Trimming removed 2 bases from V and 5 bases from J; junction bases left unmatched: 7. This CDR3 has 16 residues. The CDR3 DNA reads TGTGCCAGCAGCTTACTAGCGGGAGGGCTCCGCCACGAGCAGTACTTC. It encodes CASSLLAGGLRHEQYF.

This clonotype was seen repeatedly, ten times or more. The DNA of the CDR3 is TGTGCCAGCAGTGAATTAGAGAACACTGAAGCTTTCTTT. It encodes CASSELENTEAFF. This chain links TRBV2 with TRBJ1-1; D not certain. This CDR3 region has 13 residues. Germline V gene data show CDR1 as SNHLY and CDR2 as FYNNEI. With 2 bases removed from V and 1 base from J, the gap between germline ends came to 5 bases.

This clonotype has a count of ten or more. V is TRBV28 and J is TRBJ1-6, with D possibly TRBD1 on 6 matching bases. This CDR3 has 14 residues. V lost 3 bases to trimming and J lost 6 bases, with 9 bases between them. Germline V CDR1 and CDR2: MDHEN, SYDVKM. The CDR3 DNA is TGTGCCAGCAGTTTGGGGGGCCTTAATTCACCCCTCCACTTT. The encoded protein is CASSLGGLNSPLHF. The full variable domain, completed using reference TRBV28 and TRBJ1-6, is DVKVTQSSRYLVKRTGEKVFLECVQDMDHENMFWYRQDPGLGLRLIYFSYDVKMKEKGDIPEGYSVSREKKERFSLILESASTNQTSMYLCASSLGGLNSPLHFGNGTRLTVT.

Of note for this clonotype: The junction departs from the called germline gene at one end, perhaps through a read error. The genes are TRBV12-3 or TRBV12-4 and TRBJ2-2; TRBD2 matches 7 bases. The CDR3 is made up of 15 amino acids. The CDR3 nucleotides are TGTACCAGCAGTTTTGGTGGGGGGGGCACCGGGGAGCTGTTTTTT. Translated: CTSSFGGGGTGELFF.

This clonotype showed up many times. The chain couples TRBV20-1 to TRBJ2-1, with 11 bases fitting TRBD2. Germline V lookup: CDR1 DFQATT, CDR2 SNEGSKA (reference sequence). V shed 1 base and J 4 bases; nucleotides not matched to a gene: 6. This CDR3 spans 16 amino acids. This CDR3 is CSARARLAGMYNEQFF. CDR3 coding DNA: TGCAGTGCTAGAGCAAGACTAGCGGGGATGTACAATGAGCAGTTCTTC.

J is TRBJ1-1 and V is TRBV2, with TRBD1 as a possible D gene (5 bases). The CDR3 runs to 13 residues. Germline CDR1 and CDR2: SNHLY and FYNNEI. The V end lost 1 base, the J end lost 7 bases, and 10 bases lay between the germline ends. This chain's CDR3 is CASSEESDSEAFF. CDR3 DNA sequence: TGTGCCAGCAGTGAAGAATCCGACAGTGAAGCTTTCTTT.

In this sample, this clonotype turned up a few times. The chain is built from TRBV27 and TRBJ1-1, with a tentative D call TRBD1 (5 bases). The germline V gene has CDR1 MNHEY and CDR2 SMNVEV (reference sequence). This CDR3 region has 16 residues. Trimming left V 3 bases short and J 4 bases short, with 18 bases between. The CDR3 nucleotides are TGTGCCAGCAGTTTCGGGGGGATAGGGCGGACCACTGAAGCTTTCTTT. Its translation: CASSFGGIGRTTEAFF.

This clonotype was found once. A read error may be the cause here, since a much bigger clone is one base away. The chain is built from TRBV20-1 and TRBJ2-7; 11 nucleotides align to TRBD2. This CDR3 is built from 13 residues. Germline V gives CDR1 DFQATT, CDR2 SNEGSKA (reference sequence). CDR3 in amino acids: CSARLAGFYAQYF. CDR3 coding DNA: TGCAGTGCTCGACTAGCGGGATTTTACGCGCAGTACTTC.

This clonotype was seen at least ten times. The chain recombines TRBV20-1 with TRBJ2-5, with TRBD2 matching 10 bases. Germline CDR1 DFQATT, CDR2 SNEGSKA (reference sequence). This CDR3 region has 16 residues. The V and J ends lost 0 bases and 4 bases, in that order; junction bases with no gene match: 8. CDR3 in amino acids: CSARDLNRLAGETQYF. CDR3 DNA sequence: TGCAGTGCTAGAGATCTTAATCGACTAGCGGGAGAGACCCAGTACTTC.

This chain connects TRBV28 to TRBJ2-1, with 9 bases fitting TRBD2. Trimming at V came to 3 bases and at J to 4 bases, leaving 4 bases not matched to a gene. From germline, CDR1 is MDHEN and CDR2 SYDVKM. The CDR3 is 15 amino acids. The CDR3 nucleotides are TGTGCCAGCAGTTTCGCTAGCGGGACGTACAATGAGCAGTTCTTC. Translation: CASSFASGTYNEQFF.

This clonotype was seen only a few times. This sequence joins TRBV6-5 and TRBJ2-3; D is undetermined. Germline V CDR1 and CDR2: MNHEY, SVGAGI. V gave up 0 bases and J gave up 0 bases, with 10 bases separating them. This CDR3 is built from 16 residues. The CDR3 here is CASSYSTASSTDTQYF. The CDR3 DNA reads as TGTGCCAGCAGTTACTCTACGGCCTCTAGCACAGATACGCAGTATTTT.

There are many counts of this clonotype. The CDR3 protein is CAWSVRQGSYEQYF. The CDR3 DNA follows: TGTGCCTGGAGTGTACGGCAGGGATCCTACGAGCAGTACTTC. The V gene is TRBV30, the J gene TRBJ2-7, with D possibly being TRBD1 (5 bases). The germline V and J ends were trimmed by 0 bases and 1 base, with 10 bases remaining between them. The CDR3 loop spans 14 amino acids. Germline CDR1 is GTSNPN and CDR2 is SVGIG (reference sequence).